Presented here are 16 T cell receptor beta chains from one specimen sequenced in a study of shared clonotypes between healthy human individuals. Assay: immunoSEQ multiplex PCR; the TCRdb copy retains only in-frame clones and omits some. The table lists about 2.4 million clones, roughly 93% of them singletons. The sample comprised naive CD4+ T cells from PBMCs. Subset in this sample: CD45RA+ positively selected. These TCRs come from a man aged 18-30 years in good health. Some clones in this sample may be carry-over from other donors' samples.

The J gene is TRBJ2-5, the V gene TRBV5-1, with D unresolved. V was trimmed by 0 bases and J by 2 bases, leaving 14 bases between them. The germline CDR1 and CDR2 sequences are SGHRS and YFSETQ. The CDR3 length is 16 residues. In DNA, the CDR3 is TGCGCCAGCAGCTTGGGTTCGCAAGATGAACAAGAGACCCAGTACTTC. Its protein product is CASSLGSQDEQETQYF.

The chain employs TRBV7-9 and TRBJ1-1; 8 bases line up with TRBD1. The CDR3 is 16 amino acids. The V gene end was trimmed by 6 bases and the J gene end by 0 bases; junction bases not matched to a gene: 9. The V gene's germline CDR1 is SEHNR and CDR2 FQNEAQ (reference sequence). The CDR3 DNA reads TGTGCCAGCAGGGCTCAGGGGGCGGCCTTGAACACTGAAGCTTTCTTT. Amino acids: CASRAQGAALNTEAFF.

This rearrangement joins TRBV11-2 to TRBJ2-7; maybe TRBD2 (5 bases). V lost 1 base and J 3 bases, leaving 13 bases between the germline ends. This CDR3 spans 15 amino acids. Germline CDR1 SGHAT, CDR2 FQNNGV. CDR3 nucleotides: TGTGCCAGCAGCTTAGGGAGGACCGCAAACTACGAGCAGTACTTC. It codes for CASSLGRTANYEQYF.

The V and J genes are TRBV7-9 and TRBJ2-1, with TRBD2 matching 10 bases. Looked up from germline, CDR1 is SEHNR and CDR2 is FQNEAQ (reference sequence). The CDR3 is made up of 14 amino acids. With V trimmed by 4 bases and J by 9 bases, 6 bases remained unmatched. CDR3 sequence reads: CASSSASGRFEQFF. CDR3 DNA: TGTGCCAGCAGCTCGGCTAGCGGGAGATTTGAGCAGTTCTTC. The full variable domain, its missing parts supplied by reference TRBV7-9 and TRBJ2-1, is DTGVSQNPRHKITKRGQNVTFRCDPISEHNRLYWYRQTLGQGPEFLTYFQNEAQLEKSRLLSDRFSAERPKGSFSTLEIQRTEQGDSAMYLCASSSASGRFEQFFGPGTRLTVL.

The chain has TRBV9 and TRBJ2-7; D possibly matches TRBD1 or TRBD2 (5 bases each). The CDR3 contains 13 residues. V was pared by 0 bases and J by 3 bases, with 7 bases between. Germline CDR1 SGDLS, CDR2 YYNGEE. The CDR3 sequence is CASSVGGDYEQYF. The CDR3, as DNA: TGTGCCAGCAGCGTAGGAGGGGACTACGAGCAGTACTTC.

The gene calls are TRBV28 and TRBJ2-3; TRBD1 matches at 7 bases. The CDR3 loop spans 15 amino acids. Looked up from germline, CDR1 is MDHEN and CDR2 is SYDVKM. V lost 5 bases and J lost 4; bases outside the gene matches: 9. This CDR3 reads CASSPEGAASDTQYF. The CDR3 DNA sequence: TGTGCCAGCAGTCCAGAGGGGGCGGCTTCAGATACGCAGTATTTT.

The chain joins TRBV5-1 to TRBJ1-1, with D possibly TRBD1 on 5 matching bases. Germline CDR1 and CDR2: SGHRS and YFSETQ. CDR3 length: 16 residues. Between the trimmed V and J ends, which lost 0 bases and 1 base, there was a span of 13 bases. The CDR3: CASSLALGAPNTEAFF. The CDR3 bases are TGCGCCAGCAGCTTGGCATTAGGGGCACCGAACACTGAAGCTTTCTTT.

CDR3 in amino acids: CASSLFQGAIEQYF. CDR3 bases: TGTGCCAGCAGCTTATTTCAGGGGGCTATCGAGCAGTACTTC. The V gene is TRBV7-8, the J gene TRBJ2-7; the match to TRBD1 covers 8 bases. The CDR3 contains 14 residues. V was pared by 2 bases and J by 6 bases, with 6 bases of the junction left unmatched. CDR1 and CDR2 (germline): SGHVS, FQNEAQ.

Of note for this clone: Additional DNA sequences in this sample encode the identical CDR3. The chain combines TRBV5-1 with TRBJ1-1; D unresolved. CDR1 and CDR2 from the germline V gene are SGHRS and YFSETQ. The germline V and J ends were trimmed by 4 bases and 0 bases, with 7 bases remaining between them. This CDR3 has 13 residues. The CDR3, as DNA: TGCGCCAGCAGCCGAACAGTGAACACTGAAGCTTTCTTT. It specifies CASSRTVNTEAFF.

V and J are TRBV9 and TRBJ2-3; 10 positions match TRBD1. The CDR3 totals 13 residues. Germline-derived CDR1 and CDR2 are SGDLS and YYNGEE. V shed 3 bases, J shed 7 bases, and the junction held 2 bases outside the gene matches. The CDR3 region is CASSGQGAHTQYF. CDR3 nucleotides: TGTGCCAGCAGCGGACAGGGGGCGCATACGCAGTATTTT.

A single count supports this clone. The chain uses TRBV30 and TRBJ2-5; D is perhaps TRBD2 (6 bases). Trimming took 0 bases from V and 9 from J, leaving 14 bases between them. The CDR3 is 13 residues long. Germline CDR1 and CDR2: GTSNPN and SVGIG (reference sequence). The CDR3 region has the DNA TGTGCCTGGAGTGTCGGGCGGGGATCGGCCCAGTACTTC. Translation gives CAWSVGRGSAQYF.

Of note for this clone: The identical CDR3 is also encoded by other nucleotide sequences in the sample. The V gene is TRBV7-3, the J gene TRBJ1-2; 9 bases agree with TRBD1. Germline CDR1 and CDR2: SGHTA and FQGTGA. The CDR3 is 13 amino acids. V shed 5 bases, J shed 4 bases, and the junction held 2 bases outside the gene matches. The CDR3 DNA reads TGTGCCAGCAGCCCGACAGGGGGCTATGGCTACACCTTC. Residues: CASSPTGGYGYTF.

Comments on this clone: Other DNA sequences from this sample encode an identical CDR3 as well. V usage is TRBV7-2 and J usage is TRBJ2-2; D is unresolved. The ends were cut back, 4 bases at V and 5 bases at J, with 5 bases in the middle. In germline, CDR1 is SGHTA, CDR2 FQGNSA. The CDR3 has 12 residues. CDR3 region: CASSSLTGELFF. For the CDR3, the DNA is TGTGCCAGCAGCTCATTAACCGGGGAGCTGTTTTTT.

The V gene is TRBV30, the J gene TRBJ2-7; D is ambiguous. Germline V lookup: CDR1 GTSNPN, CDR2 SVGIG (reference sequence). V was clipped by 2 bases and J by 2 bases, with 10 bases between them. The CDR3 is 13 residues long. Here the CDR3 DNA reads TGTGCCTGGAGTATGTCGAACCCCTACGAGCAGTACTTC. Protein product: CAWSMSNPYEQYF.

This chain connects TRBV4-1 to TRBJ2-1, with a tentative D call TRBD2 (6 bases). Deletions cut 1 base from V and 11 bases from J, with 27 bases between. Germline CDR1 is MGHRA and CDR2 is YSYEKL. CDR3 size: 18 residues. CDR3 nucleotide sequence: TGCGCCAGCAGCCAAGTCAGATTGAGTCCTGGGGGGAAGAAGAAGCAGTTCTTC. Protein product: CASSQVRLSPGGKKKQFF.

The V and J genes are TRBV6-6 and TRBJ2-5; 8 bases align to TRBD2. Germline-derived CDR1 and CDR2 are MNHNY and SVGAGI (reference sequence). The trim removed 5 bases at V and 5 bases at J, leaving 10 bases unmatched. The CDR3 is made up of 15 amino acids. CDR3 region: CASSPRGSGSETQYF. The CDR3 nucleotides read TGTGCCAGCAGTCCCCGAGGGAGCGGGAGTGAGACCCAGTACTTC.